The T cell receptor (beta chain) under discussion was sequenced for a study of blood T cell repertoires in COVID-19. Data came from immunoSEQ multiplex PCR; TCRdb stores just in-frame clones and leaves some out. The sample includes over 20,000 clones, more than 80% of them seen just once. The CDR3 has 11 residues. Trimming took 6 bases from V and 9 from J; bases not matched to a gene: 1. The germline V gene has CDR1 MNHEY and CDR2 SVGAGI. The rearrangement links TRBV6-5 to TRBJ2-1; the match to TRBD2 covers 8 bases. The TCR was taken from a human donor in a cohort sampled during active COVID-19. Sequencing was done on a sample of peripheral blood. This chain's CDR3 is CASSREGEQFF. Here the CDR3 DNA reads TGTGCCAGCAGCCGGGAGGGTGAGCAGTTCTTC.